The 8 T cell receptor beta chains below were found in one sample sequenced in a study of blood T cell repertoires in COVID-19 (dated by TCRdb to the early 2020s). The library was made by the immunoSEQ multiplex PCR assay. TCRdb's version of the immuneACCESS table is confined to in-frame rearrangements and falls short of the full clone set. An unresolved V gene accounts for under half of the shortfall where checked; the remainder is of unknown origin. This sample has roughly 200,000 clones in its table, and roughly 80% of those were observed once. Under 8.5% of the sample rests with the top ten. The sequenced sample consisted of peripheral blood. The receptors shown here come from a woman older than 75 with COVID-19, enrolled during active disease.

This clone was seen a single time. The J gene is TRBJ1-6, the V gene TRBV6-5, with D perhaps matching TRBD1 (5 bases). V was trimmed by 7 bases and J by 6 bases, leaving 7 bases between them. CDR1 is MNHEY, CDR2 SVGAGI, per germline. The CDR3 length is 12 residues. The CDR3 region is CASNGGNSPLHF. Here the CDR3 DNA reads TGTGCCAGCAACGGGGGTAATTCACCCCTCCACTTT.

The chain joins TRBV6-5 to TRBJ1-1; 9 bases agree with TRBD1. The germline V gene encodes CDR1 MNHEY and CDR2 SVGAGI. J gave up 2 bases and V 8 bases, and 3 bases lay outside the gene matches. CDR3 length: 13 amino acids. CDR3: CASLDRGNTEAFF. The DNA of the CDR3 is TGTGCCAGCTTGGACAGGGGAAACACTGAAGCTTTCTTT.

The chain employs TRBV7-9 and TRBJ2-2; D is perhaps TRBD2 (7 bases). The CDR3 extends over 16 amino acids. V gave up 5 bases and J gave up 7 bases, with 20 bases separating them. The germline V gene has CDR1 SEHNR and CDR2 FQNEAQ (reference sequence). CDR3 region: CASSLRGAGASGELFF. CDR3 DNA sequence: TGTGCCAGCAGCCTACGGGGGGCGGGAGCAAGCGGGGAGCTGTTTTTT.

This clone showed up just a few times. V gene TRBV19 combines with J gene TRBJ2-7; the match to TRBD2 covers 14 bases. The CDR3 sequence is 15 residues long. V lost 5 bases to trimming and J lost 7 bases; unmatched junction nucleotides: 7. Germline CDR1 LNHDA, CDR2 SQIVND (reference sequence). CDR3 loop: CASSAGTSGSGEQYF. The CDR3 DNA is TGTGCCAGTAGTGCCGGGACTAGCGGGAGTGGGGAGCAGTACTTC.

There are many counts of this clone. The V call is TRBV7-3, the J call TRBJ2-1; 7 bases align to TRBD2. The V and J ends lost 5 bases and 3 bases, in that order; junction bases with no gene match: 7. The CDR3 is made up of 15 amino acids. Per germline, CDR1 SGHTA and CDR2 FQGTGA. The DNA for the CDR3 is TGTGCCAGCAGCCCCGCGAGCGGGGACTACAATGAGCAGTTCTTC. This gives the protein CASSPASGDYNEQFF.

The chain couples TRBV5-1 to TRBJ1-2, with 7 bases fitting TRBD1. This CDR3 comprises 15 residues. Germline V gene sequence: CDR1 SGHRS, CDR2 YFSETQ. Trimming at V came to 6 bases and at J to 4 bases, leaving 12 bases not matched to a gene. This CDR3 reads CASKWADRARYGYTF. DNA for the CDR3: TGCGCCAGCAAATGGGCCGACAGGGCGCGCTATGGCTACACCTTC.

This clone was observed a single time. The chain uses TRBV19 and TRBJ1-2; tentatively, D is TRBD1 (5 bases). Per germline, CDR1 LNHDA and CDR2 SQIVND (reference sequence). V was cut by 9 bases and J by 3 bases, with 17 bases left in between. This CDR3 spans 14 amino acids. The CDR3, as DNA: TGTGCCAGCACTTCTGTGGGACTCTACTATGGCTACACCTTC. It codes for CASTSVGLYYGYTF.

The chain combines TRBV5-1 with TRBJ2-3; D call uncertain. Germline CDR1 SGHRS, CDR2 YFSETQ. CDR3 length equals 12 residues. V lost 1 base to trimming and J lost 5 bases, with 5 bases between them. The CDR3 is CASSLLGDTQYF. In DNA, the CDR3 is TGCGCCAGCAGCTTGCTAGGAGATACGCAGTATTTT.